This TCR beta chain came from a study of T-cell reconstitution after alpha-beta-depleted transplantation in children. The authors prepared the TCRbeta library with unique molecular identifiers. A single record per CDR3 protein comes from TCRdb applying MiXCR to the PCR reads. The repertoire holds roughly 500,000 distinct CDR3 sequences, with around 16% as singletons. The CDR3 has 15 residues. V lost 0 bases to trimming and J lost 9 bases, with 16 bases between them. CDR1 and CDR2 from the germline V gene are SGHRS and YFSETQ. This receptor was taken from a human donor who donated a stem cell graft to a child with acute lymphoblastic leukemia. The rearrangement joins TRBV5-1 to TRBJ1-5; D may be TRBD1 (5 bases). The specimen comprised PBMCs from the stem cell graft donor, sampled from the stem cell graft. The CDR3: CASSLAGAAFGPQHF. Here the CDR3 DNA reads TGCGCCAGCAGCTTGGCCGGGGCAGCCTTTGGGCCCCAGCATTTT.